These 3 T cell receptor beta chains were sequenced from one sample in a study of OX40 agonist ivuxolimab in advanced cancers. The library was prepared using the immunoSEQ multiplex PCR assay. Here the immuneACCESS table is served through TCRdb, limited to in-frame sequences with V and J called. Missing clones are a known gap in these copies; in checked studies unresolved V genes cover under half, and the rest lacks a known reason. The sample table lists 85,000 to 100,000 clones, roughly 90% of them with a count of one. The top ten hold 0.25% to 0.35% of the sample. This sample comprised CD4+ or CD8+ T cells sorted from blood, obtained in a trial of the OX40 agonist ivuxolimab. The source of these receptors is an adult with an advanced solid tumor such as melanoma, head and neck, liver or kidney cancer.

The chain links TRBV4-3 to TRBJ2-2; D uncertain. The CDR3 runs 13 residues. Germline loops: CDR1 LGHNA, CDR2 YSLEER. V dropped 4 bases and J dropped 4 bases, with 7 bases sitting between them. The CDR3 nucleotides read TGCGCCAGCAGCCGCGCAAGCACCGGGGAGCTGTTTTTT. Translation gives CASSRASTGELFF.

V usage is TRBV6-5 and J usage is TRBJ2-7, with D unresolved. The V gene's germline CDR1 is MNHEY and CDR2 SVGAGI. CDR3 length: 13 amino acids. V shed 6 bases and J shed 0 bases, with 9 bases lying between them. The CDR3 here is CASRLHSSYEQYF. Written as DNA, the CDR3 is TGTGCCAGCAGGTTACACAGCTCCTACGAGCAGTACTTC.

This chain joins TRBV7-8 and TRBJ2-3; D gene ambiguous. Germline CDR1 is SGHVS and CDR2 is FQNEAQ. This CDR3 spans 17 amino acids. With 5 bases removed from V and 2 bases from J, the gap between germline ends came to 20 bases. This CDR3 reads CASSPAVSVGSTDTQYF. The CDR3 nucleotides read TGTGCCAGCAGCCCCGCCGTCTCCGTGGGGTCCACAGATACGCAGTATTTT.